This T cell receptor beta chain was sequenced during a study of T cells in Graves' hyperthyroidism and ophthalmopathy. Study-wide results and caveats: Clonotypes that were expanded in thyroid above 0.001 mostly appeared in blood too. Stable hyperthyroidism and ophthalmopathy were separated using 13 V-J signatures.

This CDR3 is 13 amino acids long. CDR1 and CDR2 (germline): SGHAT, FQNNGV. Germline trimming cut 5 bases from V and 6 bases from J; bases unmatched to any gene: 1. Researchers barred patients who had uncontrolled infection, other autoimmune disease, pregnancy or lactation. The CDR3 regions of TCR beta were amplified from RNA transcripts. First-round RT-PCR of the TCR CDR3 relied on the HTBI primer set. TCRdb reprocessed the multiplex PCR reads via MiXCR and lists one record per CDR3 protein. The sample includes fewer than 450,000 distinct CDR3 sequences, 13% to 15% seen only once; the top ten take roughly 20%. This clonotype was found many times. Its matching antigen is unknown.

The receptor comes from a woman aged 60-75 years with Graves' ophthalmopathy. The rearrangement uses TRBV11-2 and TRBJ2-1, with 10 bases aligning to TRBD2. Sample: blood. CDR3 amino acids: CASSRTSGNEQFF. In DNA form, the CDR3 reads TGTGCCAGCAGCCGGACTAGCGGCAATGAGCAGTTCTTC.